The rows below give T cell receptor beta chains drawn from one sample of a study of cytomegalovirus exposure and HLA in healthy donors. Assay used: immunoSEQ multiplex PCR; TCRdb lists only in-frame clones, some missing. The sample lists 100,000 to 120,000 clones, 12% to 15% occurring once. The sequenced material came from PBMCs. These receptors came from a female donor in good health and CMV-seronegative. Both conserved end residues are part of each CDR3. The D gene is left open where the match is weak. Clone size is given for some rows only: seen once, a few or many times, or a class if the clone is expanded.

v_call: TRBV11-2
d_call: -
j_call: TRBJ1-1
clone_size: few
cdr3_aa: CASSLTGGRAEAFF
cdr3_nt: TGTGCCAGCAGCTTAACTGGCGGCCGCGCTGAAGCTTTCTTT

v_call: TRBV18
d_call: -
j_call: TRBJ1-6
clone_size: -
cdr3_aa: CASSPRLVVLSSYNSPLHF
cdr3_nt: TGTGCCAGCTCACCACGGCTCGTTGTCCTCAGCTCCTATAATTCACCCCTCCACTTT

v_call: TRBV6-6
d_call: -
j_call: TRBJ1-5
clone_size: -
cdr3_aa: CASSQNSEVQPQHF
cdr3_nt: TGTGCCAGCAGTCAAAACAGTGAAGTTCAGCCCCAGCATTTT

v_call: TRBV6-1
d_call: -
j_call: TRBJ1-1
clone_size: -
cdr3_aa: CASSERQDTSNTEAFF
cdr3_nt: TGTGCCAGCAGTGAAAGACAGGACACCTCGAACACTGAAGCTTTCTTT

v_call: TRBV4-1
d_call: -
j_call: TRBJ2-6
clone_size: -
cdr3_aa: CASSQGVSVGGISGANVLTF
cdr3_nt: TGCGCCAGCAGCCAAGGGGTCTCGGTGGGAGGTATCTCTGGGGCCAACGTCCTGACTTTC

v_call: TRBV7-3
d_call: -
j_call: TRBJ2-2
clone_size: few
cdr3_aa: CASSRERGELFF
cdr3_nt: TGTGCCAGCAGCCGGGAGCGGGGGGAGCTGTTTTTT

v_call: TRBV5-4
d_call: TRBD2
j_call: TRBJ2-2
clone_size: few
cdr3_aa: CASSLGGLANTGELFF
cdr3_nt: TGTGCCAGCAGCTTGGGGGGACTAGCGAACACCGGGGAGCTGTTTTTT

v_call: TRBV2
d_call: TRBD2
j_call: TRBJ2-7
clone_size: -
cdr3_aa: CASRPTSGREKYEQYF
cdr3_nt: TGTGCCAGCAGACCAACTAGCGGGAGAGAGAAGTACGAGCAGTACTTC

v_call: TRBV30
d_call: -
j_call: TRBJ1-2
clone_size: -
cdr3_aa: CAWSPGYTF
cdr3_nt: TGTGCCTGGTCCCCAGGCTACACCTTC

v_call: TRBV5-1
d_call: TRBD1
j_call: TRBJ2-3
clone_size: few
cdr3_aa: CASSLAGTGGDTQYF
cdr3_nt: TGCGCCAGCAGCTTGGCCGGGACAGGGGGGGATACGCAGTATTTT

v_call: TRBV4-3
d_call: TRBD2
j_call: TRBJ2-1
clone_size: -
cdr3_aa: CASSQRAGAGLGIF
cdr3_nt: TGCGCCAGCAGCCAGAGAGCTGGAGCGGGATTGGGGATCTTC

v_call: TRBV27
d_call: TRBD1
j_call: TRBJ1-6
clone_size: -
cdr3_aa: CASSSTGSNSPLHF
cdr3_nt: TGTGCCAGCAGTTCGACAGGGAGTAATTCACCCCTCCACTTT

v_call: TRBV29-1
d_call: TRBD2
j_call: TRBJ2-5
clone_size: few
cdr3_aa: CSVASGRATETQYF
cdr3_nt: TGCAGCGTTGCTAGCGGGAGGGCCACAGAGACCCAGTACTTC

v_call: TRBV4-3
d_call: -
j_call: TRBJ1-5
clone_size: -
cdr3_aa: CASSSGRGLNQPQHF
cdr3_nt: TGCGCCAGCAGCTCTGGGCGGGGGCTCAATCAGCCCCAGCATTTT

v_call: TRBV25-1
d_call: TRBD2
j_call: TRBJ2-1
clone_size: few
cdr3_aa: CASSESGSSDEQFF
cdr3_nt: TGTGCCAGCAGTGAAAGCGGGAGCTCTGATGAGCAGTTCTTC

v_call: TRBV7-8
d_call: TRBD1
j_call: TRBJ2-1
clone_size: -
cdr3_aa: CASSLQGATYNEQFF
cdr3_nt: TGTGCCAGCAGCTTACAGGGGGCAACCTACAATGAGCAGTTCTTC

v_call: TRBV7-8
d_call: -
j_call: TRBJ2-3
clone_size: -
cdr3_aa: CASSFNFAGPWIADTQYF
cdr3_nt: TGTGCCAGCAGCTTCAATTTCGCGGGACCCTGGATTGCGGATACGCAGTATTTT

v_call: TRBV9
d_call: -
j_call: TRBJ2-7
clone_size: once
cdr3_aa: CASSVGLTYEQYF
cdr3_nt: TGTGCCAGCAGCGTAGGACTCACCTACGAGCAGTACTTC

v_call: TRBV5-5
d_call: -
j_call: TRBJ2-1
clone_size: few
cdr3_aa: CASSLRQTSSYNEQFF
cdr3_nt: TGTGCCAGCAGCTTAAGACAGACAAGCTCCTACAATGAGCAGTTCTTC

v_call: TRBV10-3
d_call: -
j_call: TRBJ2-7
clone_size: -
cdr3_aa: CAISVVSGYEQYF
cdr3_nt: TGTGCCATCAGTGTAGTATCAGGCTACGAGCAGTACTTC

v_call: TRBV25-1
d_call: TRBD2
j_call: TRBJ2-7
clone_size: -
cdr3_aa: CASSVGLAGTSYEQYF
cdr3_nt: TGTGCCAGCAGTGTCGGACTAGCGGGGACCTCCTACGAGCAGTACTTC

v_call: TRBV29-1
d_call: TRBD1
j_call: TRBJ1-3
clone_size: few
cdr3_aa: CSVDRGLGNTIYF
cdr3_nt: TGCAGCGTTGACAGGGGGCTCGGAAACACCATATATTTT

v_call: TRBV27
d_call: -
j_call: TRBJ2-1
clone_size: few
cdr3_aa: CASSLAEVGLYNEQFF
cdr3_nt: TGTGCCAGCAGTCTGGCGGAGGTGGGCCTCTACAATGAGCAGTTCTTC

v_call: TRBV2
d_call: -
j_call: TRBJ2-1
clone_size: once
cdr3_aa: CASTRDTYNEQFF
cdr3_nt: TGTGCCAGCACCAGGGACACCTACAATGAGCAGTTCTTC

v_call: TRBV4-1
d_call: -
j_call: TRBJ1-5
clone_size: -
cdr3_aa: CASSQEGYQQGQPQHF
cdr3_nt: TGCGCCAGCAGCCAAGAAGGCTATCAACAGGGTCAGCCCCAGCATTTT

v_call: TRBV29-1
d_call: TRBD2
j_call: TRBJ2-5
clone_size: -
cdr3_aa: CSVGTSEETQYF
cdr3_nt: TGCAGCGTTGGTACTAGCGAAGAGACCCAGTACTTC

v_call: TRBV12-5
d_call: -
j_call: TRBJ2-3
clone_size: few
cdr3_aa: CASGLAYHSTQYF
cdr3_nt: TGTGCTAGTGGTTTGGCTTATCACAGCACGCAGTATTTT

v_call: TRBV5-4
d_call: -
j_call: TRBJ2-3
clone_size: -
cdr3_aa: CASSLSGSTVTDTQYF
cdr3_nt: TGTGCCAGCAGCCTGAGCGGCTCCACAGTCACAGATACGCAGTATTTT

v_call: TRBV14
d_call: -
j_call: TRBJ2-5
clone_size: -
cdr3_aa: CASSQDRYGTQYF
cdr3_nt: TGTGCCAGCAGCCAAGATCGGTACGGGACCCAGTACTTC

v_call: TRBV12-5
d_call: TRBD1
j_call: TRBJ1-2
clone_size: -
cdr3_aa: CASGLRAQGAYGYTF
cdr3_nt: TGTGCTAGTGGTCTGCGGGCACAGGGGGCCTATGGCTACACCTTC

v_call: TRBV9
d_call: -
j_call: TRBJ2-1
clone_size: -
cdr3_aa: CASSEVASNEQFF
cdr3_nt: TGTGCCAGCAGTGAAGTAGCATCCAATGAGCAGTTCTTC

v_call: TRBV7-6
d_call: TRBD1
j_call: TRBJ2-1
clone_size: few
cdr3_aa: CASSSNRGSFSYNEQFF
cdr3_nt: TGTGCCAGCAGCTCTAACAGGGGCTCTTTCTCCTACAATGAGCAGTTCTTC